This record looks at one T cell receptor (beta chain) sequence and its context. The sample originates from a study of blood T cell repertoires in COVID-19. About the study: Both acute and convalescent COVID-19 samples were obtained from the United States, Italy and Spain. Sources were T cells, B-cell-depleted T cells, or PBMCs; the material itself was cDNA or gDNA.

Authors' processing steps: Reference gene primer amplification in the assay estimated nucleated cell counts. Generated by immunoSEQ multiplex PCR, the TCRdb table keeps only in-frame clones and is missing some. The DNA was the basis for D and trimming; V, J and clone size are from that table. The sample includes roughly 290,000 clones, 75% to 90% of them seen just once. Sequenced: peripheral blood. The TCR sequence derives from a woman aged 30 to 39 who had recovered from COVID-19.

CDR3 bases: TGTGCCATCAGAAAGGAGGTAAATCAGCCCCAGCATTTT. This gives the protein CAIRKEVNQPQHF. The gene calls are TRBV10-3 and TRBJ1-5; no definite D call. CDR3 length: 13 residues. Germline V gene sequence: CDR1 ENHRY, CDR2 SYGVKD. The V end was cut by 6 bases, the J end by 4 bases, with 10 bases between.